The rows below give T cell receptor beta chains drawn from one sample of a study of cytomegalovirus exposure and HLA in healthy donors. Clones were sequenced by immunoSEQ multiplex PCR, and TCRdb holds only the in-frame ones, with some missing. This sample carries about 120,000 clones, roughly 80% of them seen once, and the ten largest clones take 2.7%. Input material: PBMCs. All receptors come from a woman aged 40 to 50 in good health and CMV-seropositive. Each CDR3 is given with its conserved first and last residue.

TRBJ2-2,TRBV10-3,CAISREGVGELFF
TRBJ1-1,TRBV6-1,CASSEGTGLREAFF
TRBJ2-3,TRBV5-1,CASSLEGLESDTQYF
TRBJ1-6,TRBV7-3,CASSSRDSHNSPLHF
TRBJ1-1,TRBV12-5,CASGEGGVATEAFF
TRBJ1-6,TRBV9,CASSPTSLSYSPLHF
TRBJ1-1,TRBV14,CASSLTGNTEAFF
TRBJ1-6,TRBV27,CASSLMSSYNSPLHF
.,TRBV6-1,CASSDNRGGYYEQYF
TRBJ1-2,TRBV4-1,CASSHLGQGTVRGYGYTF
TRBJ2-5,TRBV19,CASSGDREETQYF
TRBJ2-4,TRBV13,CASSLGTQGAGIQYF
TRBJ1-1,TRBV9,CASSGQGASDTEAFF
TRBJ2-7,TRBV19,CASSKTSGRGDEQYF
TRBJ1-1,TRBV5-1,CASSLDGGGNTEAFF
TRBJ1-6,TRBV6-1,CASSEYRGGAPLHF
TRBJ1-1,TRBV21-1,CASSSKGAEAFF
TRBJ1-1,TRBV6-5,CASSYRGDTEAFF
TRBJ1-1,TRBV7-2,CASSLGTGANTEAFF
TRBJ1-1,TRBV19,CASSEGFTNTEAFF
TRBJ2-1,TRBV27,CASSINRGGSYNEQFF
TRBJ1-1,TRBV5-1,CASSPGTGVEAFF
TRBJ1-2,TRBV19,CASSIGRAYGYTF
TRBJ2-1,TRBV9,CASSLLGTGGPDEQFF
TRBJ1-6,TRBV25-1,CASSEIDDLGPNSPLHF
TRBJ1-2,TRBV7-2,CASSLDEGPYGYTF
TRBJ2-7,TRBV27,CASSGVGGPYEQYF
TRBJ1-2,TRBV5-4,CASSFSLTNYGCTF
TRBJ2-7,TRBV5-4,CASRRSGSSYEQYF
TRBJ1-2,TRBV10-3,CAIRPGGESLYGYTF
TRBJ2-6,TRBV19,CASSISGDWRFAGANVLTF
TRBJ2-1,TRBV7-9,CASSETGGRAGGGNEQFF
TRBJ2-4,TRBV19,CASSIEVLAGNIQYF
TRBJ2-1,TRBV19,CASRDSSSYNEQFF
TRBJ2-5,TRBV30,CAWSRTGNRETQYF
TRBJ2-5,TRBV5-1,CASSLAGSQYF
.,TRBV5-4,CASSSRGTHEQYF
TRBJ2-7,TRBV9,CASSERETGGVYEQYF
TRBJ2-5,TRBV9,CASSQQPGLAGETQYF
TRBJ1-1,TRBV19,CASLQGPRTEAFF
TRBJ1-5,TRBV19,CASNLGAGGINQPQHF
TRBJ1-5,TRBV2,CASKLLQGNQPQHF